These 17 T cell receptor beta chains came from one sample sequenced in a study of Ad26.COV2.S vaccination and SARS-CoV-2 variants. Stated treatment: around 19 received Ad26.COV2.S at low or high dose, single or two shots; 5 received placebo; per-sample allocation not given. Vaccine and placebo recipients were sampled on day 63 after the first injection. Assay used: immunoSEQ multiplex PCR; TCRdb lists only in-frame clones, some missing. The table has about 440,000 clones, roughly 87% seen once. The sample here was peripheral blood, taken in a trial of Ad26.COV2.S vaccine versus placebo. The source of these receptors is a person aged 18-65 years who received the Ad26.COV2.S COVID-19 vaccine or a placebo.

V usage is TRBV13 and J usage is TRBJ1-4; 7 bases match TRBD1. With V trimmed by 2 bases and J by 1 base, 7 bases remained unmatched. CDR3 length: 17 amino acids. Germline V gene lookup returns CDR1 PRHDT and CDR2 FYEKMQ (reference sequence). The CDR3: CASSLNPTGVTNEKLFF. The CDR3 DNA sequence: TGTGCCAGCAGCTTAAACCCTACAGGGGTAACTAATGAAAAACTGTTTTTT. The complete variable domain, with remaining parts taken from reference TRBV13 and TRBJ1-4, reads AAGVIQSPRHLIKEKRETATLKCYPIPRHDTVYWYQQGPGQDPQFLISFYEKMQSDKGSIPDRFSAQQFSDYHSELNMSSLELGDSALYFCASSLNPTGVTNEKLFFGSGTQLSVL.

This chain uses TRBV3-1 (or the pseudogene TRBV3-2) with TRBJ2-5; 7 nucleotides line up with TRBD1. This CDR3 spans 15 amino acids. Trimming took 4 bases from V and 5 from J; bases not matched to a gene: 10. Germline V gene sequence: CDR1 LGHDT, CDR2 YNNKEL (reference sequence). CDR3 residues: CASSPRKGGLETQYF. The CDR3 nucleotides are TGTGCCAGCAGCCCCAGAAAAGGGGGCCTCGAGACCCAGTACTTC.

The gene calls are TRBV5-4 and TRBJ1-4; no reliable D call. The CDR3 contains 15 residues. V was pared by 0 bases and J by 5 bases, with 11 bases between. Germline V gene data show CDR1 as SGHNT and CDR2 as YYREEE (reference sequence). The DNA of the CDR3 is TGTGCCAGCAGCTTGGGGGCGACGAAGAATGAAAAACTGTTTTTT. It specifies CASSLGATKNEKLFF. Drawing the rest from reference TRBV5-4 and TRBJ1-4, the complete variable domain is ETGVTQSPTHLIKTRGQQVTLRCSSQSGHNTVSWYQQALGQGPQFIFQYYREEENGRGNFPPRFSGLQFPNYSSELNVNALELDDSALYLCASSLGATKNEKLFFGSGTQLSVL.

This sequence joins TRBV13 and TRBJ2-1; 9 bases align to TRBD2. V lost 2 bases to trimming and J lost 8 bases; unmatched junction nucleotides: 10. CDR1 and CDR2 (germline): PRHDT, FYEKMQ (reference sequence). CDR3 length: 16 amino acids. CDR3 nucleotide sequence: TGTGCCAGCAGCTTAAGGGGACTAGCACTGATGGATGAGCAGTTCTTC. This encodes CASSLRGLALMDEQFF.

This clone was observed a handful of times. This same CDR3 is encoded by further DNA sequences in the sample. V and J are TRBV12-3 or TRBV12-4 and TRBJ2-3; no definite D call. CDR3 size: 11 residues. V lost 6 bases, J lost 2 bases, and 3 bases lay in between. The CDR3: CASSLTDTQYF. As DNA, the CDR3 is TGTGCCAGCAGCCTCACAGATACGCAGTATTTT.

The chain carries TRBV3-1 (or the pseudogene TRBV3-2) and TRBJ2-1, with no clear D. There are 13 residues in the CDR3. The V gene lost 0 bases and the J gene lost 6 bases, with 6 bases spanning the gap. Germline V gives CDR1 LGHDT, CDR2 YNNKEL (reference sequence). CDR3 loop: CASSQDLVNEQFF. DNA of the CDR3: TGTGCCAGCAGCCAAGATCTTGTCAATGAGCAGTTCTTC.

The V call is TRBV5-1, the J call TRBJ2-2; D unclear. The germline V and J ends were trimmed by 4 bases and 3 bases, with 13 bases remaining between them. The CDR3 runs to 15 residues. Germline CDR1 is SGHRS and CDR2 is YFSETQ. The CDR3 reads CASSPWGRDTGELFF. The CDR3 DNA follows: TGCGCCAGCAGCCCATGGGGAAGGGACACCGGGGAGCTGTTTTTT.

This rearrangement joins TRBV28 to TRBJ2-1; D is unclear. Germline CDR1 is MDHEN and CDR2 is SYDVKM. The CDR3 is made up of 13 amino acids. Trimming cost V 2 bases and J 9 bases, with 11 bases left between them. The CDR3 protein is CASSLGESGEQFF. In DNA, the CDR3 is TGTGCCAGCAGTTTAGGTGAATCGGGTGAGCAGTTCTTC. The entire variable domain, with the rest obtained from reference TRBV28 and TRBJ2-1, is as follows: DVKVTQSSRYLVKRTGEKVFLECVQDMDHENMFWYRQDPGLGLRLIYFSYDVKMKEKGDIPEGYSVSREKKERFSLILESASTNQTSMYLCASSLGESGEQFFGPGTRLTVL.

The CDR3 region has the DNA TGTGCCAGCAGAGCGGGAGTCGGAGATACGCAGTATTTT. Translated: CASRAGVGDTQYF. V usage is TRBV2 and J usage is TRBJ2-3; 8 bases are a match to TRBD2. Per germline, CDR1 SNHLY and CDR2 FYNNEI. CDR3 length: 13 amino acids. Germline trimming cut 6 bases from V and 5 bases from J; bases unmatched to any gene: 4.

The chain combines TRBV14 with TRBJ2-7, with 7 bases lining up with TRBD1. This CDR3 region has 15 residues. Trimming cost V 1 base and J 0 bases; bases outside gene matches: 3. The germline CDR1 and CDR2 sequences are SGHDN and FVKESK. The CDR3 sequence is CASSQGRGFSYEQYF. The CDR3, as DNA: TGTGCCAGCAGCCAAGGCAGGGGGTTCTCCTACGAGCAGTACTTC.

The J gene is TRBJ2-7, the V gene TRBV14, with D possibly being TRBD1 (5 bases). There are 14 residues in the CDR3. The V gene's germline CDR1 is SGHDN and CDR2 FVKESK. V gave up 6 bases and J gave up 2 bases, with 14 bases separating them. In DNA form, the CDR3 reads TGTGCCAGCAGTTTCTCCACAGGAACCTACGAGCAGTACTTC. Its translation: CASSFSTGTYEQYF.

This chain uses TRBV11-3 with TRBJ2-1; D is ambiguous. V shed 6 bases and J shed 8 bases, with 17 bases lying between them. The CDR3 is made up of 14 amino acids. The germline CDR1 and CDR2 sequences are SGHNT and YENEEA. The CDR3: CASSSGPPPDEQFF. CDR3 bases: TGTGCCAGCAGTTCCGGGCCGCCCCCCGATGAGCAGTTCTTC.

V gene TRBV2 combines with J gene TRBJ2-7; D call uncertain. The CDR3 runs to 13 residues. V shed 0 bases and J shed 3 bases, with 6 bases lying between them. In germline, CDR1 is SNHLY, CDR2 FYNNEI. This chain's CDR3 is CASSEAQRYEQYF. CDR3 nucleotides: TGTGCCAGCAGTGAAGCCCAGCGCTACGAGCAGTACTTC.

The gene calls are TRBV28 and TRBJ1-5; TRBD1 aligns across 8 bases. The CDR3 is made up of 15 amino acids. CDR1 and CDR2 from the germline V gene are MDHEN and SYDVKM. Trimming took 6 bases from V and 7 from J; bases not matched to a gene: 11. CDR3: CASRYSGGSGQPQHF. The CDR3, as DNA: TGTGCCAGCAGATATTCAGGGGGCTCAGGGCAGCCCCAGCATTTT.

This clone was counted a single time. CDR3 region: CAWRWSDGYTF. The CDR3 nucleotides are TGTGCCTGGAGATGGTCAGATGGCTACACCTTC. The gene calls are TRBV30 and TRBJ1-2, with no clear D. This CDR3 spans 11 amino acids. Germline CDR1 GTSNPN, CDR2 SVGIG (reference sequence). V shed 3 bases and J shed 6 bases, with 8 bases lying between them.

The chain uses TRBV29-1 and TRBJ1-2, with D unclear. V lost 3 bases, J lost 4 bases, and 12 bases lay in between. CDR1 and CDR2 from the germline V gene are SQVTM and ANQGSEA. The CDR3 length is 13 residues. For the CDR3, the DNA is TGCAGCGTTGAGAGGACGGACTCCTATGGCTACACCTTC. Translated, it gives CSVERTDSYGYTF.

J is TRBJ1-5 and V is TRBV19, with D possibly being TRBD1 (5 bases). Trimming shortened V by 6 bases and J by 2 bases, and 8 bases separated the two germline ends. The CDR3 covers 13 residues. Germline-derived CDR1 and CDR2 are LNHDA and SQIVND (reference sequence). The CDR3 is CASRSQGNQPQHF. The CDR3, as DNA: TGTGCCAGTAGATCACAGGGCAATCAGCCCCAGCATTTT.